This TCR beta chain was retrieved from a study of beta chain features in type 1 diabetes. Across the study: Healthy donors and patients had similar age, gender and cell yields.

A sort by CD45RO/CCR7/CD25/CD127/CD95/CD27 yielded CD4+ naive, central memory, regulatory and stem cell-like memory cells. Germline V CDR1 and CDR2: GTSNPN, SVGIG (reference sequence). J was trimmed by 4 bases and V by 2 bases; bases with no gene match: 5. The length of the CDR3 is 15 residues. The authors reverse transcribed all of the isolated RNA, so sequencing captured expressed TCRB transcripts. Sequencing was performed with immunoSEQ multiplex PCR; in TCRdb, only in-frame clones are kept and a portion is missing. The sample has 250,000 to 350,000 clones; 11% to 15% are singletons. This clone appeared a few times.

This chain uses TRBV30 with TRBJ2-2, with 9 bases fitting TRBD2. The sequence came from a man younger than 45 in good health. Sample: central memory CD4+ T cells from blood. CDR3 nucleotides: TGTGCCTGGAGTCTAACTAGCGGGTCCACCGGGGAGCTGTTTTTT. Residues: CAWSLTSGSTGELFF.